This TCR beta chain was identified in a study of shared clonotypes between healthy human individuals. Ten immunoSEQ deep assay plates were used by the authors to sequence unsorted PBMC DNA. The table came from immunoSEQ multiplex PCR; TCRdb's copy has only in-frame clones and leaves some out. The data show approximately 470,000 clones, approximately 81% seen once. The sample taken for sequencing was PBMCs. The sequence derives from a woman aged 40 to 50 in good health. Some clones in this sample may be carry-over from other donors' samples.

CDR3 amino acids: CASCISYNEQFF. As DNA, the CDR3 is TGTGCCAGCTGCATCTCCTACAATGAGCAGTTCTTC. The J gene is TRBJ2-1, the V gene TRBV28; D ambiguous. The V and J ends lost 8 bases and 0 bases respectively, with 5 bases between them. The CDR3 loop spans 12 amino acids. The germline CDR1 and CDR2 sequences are MDHEN and SYDVKM.